This TCR beta chain came from a study of vaccination and CD4 T cells after COVID-19. Whole-study findings and limits: Within the convalescent patients, spike mono-reactivity was found in 304 of 307 vaccine-specific clones.

Germline assignment: CDR1 SGHTA and CDR2 FQGNSA. CDR3 length: 13 residues. Trimming took off 8 bases at V and 3 bases at J, with 14 bases between the two ends. As concerns this clonotype: Antigen specificity is unknown.

Once obtained from cultured CD4+ T cells, the DNA was sequenced using the Oncomine TCR Beta short-read assay. Each CDR3 protein is one row after TCRdb ran MiXCR on the PCR reads. The sample contains about 7,100 distinct CDR3 sequences, roughly 61% of which appear only once. Treatment here: approximately nine-day PBMC culture with coronavirus spike peptide pools or control peptides (ViraFEST assay). Expansion of antigen-specific T cells with peptide pools by ViraFEST preceded sequencing of TCRs. IL-2 (around 10 IU/ml) and peptide pools (around 9.6 ug/ml) were added to cultures of a few million PBMCs per well.

Source material: CD4+ T cells from blood, cultured in vitro. The chain has TRBV7-2 and TRBJ2-7; D gene ambiguous. This sequence originates from a human donor who had recovered from COVID-19. Here the CDR3 DNA reads TGTGCCAGCCTCCTCGACGGAAACTACGAGCAGTACTTC. As protein: CASLLDGNYEQYF. Full variable domain (remainder filled in from reference TRBV7-2 and TRBJ2-7): GAGVSQSPSNKVTEKGKDVELRCDPISGHTALYWYRQSLGQGLEFLIYFQGNSAPDKSGLPSDRFSAERTGGSVSTLTIQRTQQEDSAVYLCASLLDGNYEQYFGPGTRLTVT.